What follows are 16 T cell receptor beta chains derived from one specimen sequenced in a study of cytomegalovirus exposure and HLA in healthy donors. With 60 Vbeta and 13 Jbeta primers, the PCR was carried out. Libraries were prepared by immunoSEQ multiplex PCR; TCRdb keeps only in-frame clonotypes and omits some of them. The sample holds around 80,000 clones; roughly 72% are singletons and the top ten take about 9%. Sequencing was carried out using PBMCs. The source of these receptors is a man aged 35-49 years in good health and CMV-seropositive.

The chain couples TRBV6-6 to TRBJ2-7; 8 bases are a match to TRBD2. CDR1 MNHNY and CDR2 SVGAGI come from the germline V gene (reference sequence). The CDR3 length is 13 residues. V lost 7 bases, J lost 6 bases, and 8 bases stayed unmatched. The CDR3 here is CASNLSGTGEQYF. CDR3 nucleotide sequence: TGTGCCAGCAATCTTAGCGGGACTGGCGAGCAGTACTTC.

This clone was seen a single time. J is TRBJ1-5 and V is TRBV28; D call uncertain. The V and J ends lost 3 bases and 7 bases respectively, with 7 bases between them. CDR1 and CDR2 from the germline V gene are MDHEN and SYDVKM. The CDR3 has 12 residues. DNA for the CDR3: TGTGCCAGCAGTTTTCTAGACCAGCCCCAGCATTTT. It specifies CASSFLDQPQHF.

In this sample, this clone turned up once. The J gene is TRBJ1-2, the V gene TRBV5-1; D perhaps matches TRBD1 (5 bases). V dropped 0 bases and J dropped 5 bases, with 8 bases sitting between them. Germline V gene lookup returns CDR1 SGHRS and CDR2 YFSETQ. There are 13 residues in the CDR3. For the CDR3, the DNA is TGCGCCAGCAGCTTGGGGGGGGAGTATGGCTACACCTTC. This translates into CASSLGGEYGYTF. Filled out from reference TRBV5-1 and TRBJ1-2, the complete variable domain reads KAGVTQTPRYLIKTRGQQVTLSCSPISGHRSVSWYQQTPGQGLQFLFEYFSETQRNKGNFPGRFSGRQFSNSRSEMNVSTLELGDSALYLCASSLGGEYGYTFGSGTRLTVV.

The chain links TRBV7-8 to TRBJ1-1; TRBD1 aligns across 9 bases. Looked up from germline, CDR1 is SGHVS and CDR2 is FQNEAQ. Unmatched junction bases numbered 5, after V lost 5 bases and J lost 1 base. The CDR3 is 15 amino acids. The CDR3 region is CASSLRQGGNTEAFF. The DNA of the CDR3 is TGTGCCAGCAGCCTACGACAGGGGGGGAACACTGAAGCTTTCTTT. Using reference TRBV7-8 and TRBJ1-1 for the parts outside the CDR3, the full variable domain is GAGVSQSPRYKVAKRGQDVALRCDPISGHVSLFWYQQALGQGPEFLTYFQNEAQLDKSGLPSDRFFAERPEGSVSTLKIQRTQQEDSAVYLCASSLRQGGNTEAFFGQGTRLTVV.

The genes are TRBV10-1 and TRBJ1-5; no clear D. The CDR3 runs 13 residues. The germline V and J ends were trimmed by 2 bases and 5 bases, with 7 bases remaining between them. From germline, CDR1 is WNHNN and CDR2 SYGVQD (reference sequence). CDR3 residues: CASSENTDQPQHF. The CDR3 coding sequence is TGCGCCAGCAGTGAGAACACCGATCAGCCCCAGCATTTT.

The genes are TRBV5-4 and TRBJ2-1; no clear D gene. CDR1 and CDR2 from the germline V gene are SGHNT and YYREEE (reference sequence). V was cut by 4 bases and J by 7 bases, with 9 bases left in between. The CDR3 sequence is 12 residues long. This CDR3 reads CASSSHPNEQFF. The CDR3 DNA follows: TGTGCCAGCAGCAGCCACCCGAATGAGCAGTTCTTC.

The CDR3 spells CASSSGLEYEQYF. In DNA form, the CDR3 reads TGTGCCAGCAGCTCGGGACTGGAGTACGAGCAGTACTTC. The genes are TRBV5-4 and TRBJ2-7, with a tentative D call TRBD2 (6 bases). The CDR3 is 13 residues long. V lost 3 bases and J 4 bases, leaving 11 bases between the germline ends. Germline V CDR1 and CDR2: SGHNT, YYREEE (reference sequence).

In DNA form, the CDR3 reads TGTGCCAGTAGTATTCAGGGGACTGAAGCTTTCTTT. Encoded protein: CASSIQGTEAFF. This sequence joins TRBV19 and TRBJ1-1; tentatively, D is TRBD1 (6 bases). The CDR3 is 12 amino acids. Germline CDR1 LNHDA, CDR2 SQIVND (reference sequence). V dropped 3 bases and J dropped 5 bases, with 7 bases sitting between them.

This chain uses TRBV28 with TRBJ2-1, with TRBD1 identical over 9 bases. This CDR3 contains 14 residues. V dropped 6 bases and J dropped 5; count of bases not matched to a gene: 5. The germline CDR1 and CDR2 sequences are MDHEN and SYDVKM. In nucleotides, the CDR3 is TGTGCCAGCAGCATACAGGGGGCCCACAATGAGCAGTTCTTC. Residues: CASSIQGAHNEQFF. The whole variable domain, remainder taken from reference TRBV28 and TRBJ2-1, is DVKVTQSSRYLVKRTGEKVFLECVQDMDHENMFWYRQDPGLGLRLIYFSYDVKMKEKGDIPEGYSVSREKKERFSLILESASTNQTSMYLCASSIQGAHNEQFFGPGTRLTVL.

The V gene is TRBV19, the J gene TRBJ1-5; the match to TRBD1 covers 7 bases. Per germline, CDR1 LNHDA and CDR2 SQIVND (reference sequence). CDR3 length: 14 amino acids. Germline trimming cut 3 bases from V and 9 bases from J; bases unmatched to any gene: 8. The CDR3 loop reads CASSMGQSSRPQHF. The CDR3 bases are TGTGCCAGTAGTATGGGACAGTCCTCGCGGCCCCAGCATTTT.

This chain links TRBV21-1 with TRBJ1-4; the table's D gene call, TRBD1, was not cross checked with the DNA. TRBV21-1 constitutes a pseudogene. This CDR3 contains 15 residues. The CDR3 loop reads CASRPSRDRGEKLFF. DNA for the CDR3: TGTGCCAGCAGACCCTCCCGGGACAGGGGTGAAAAACTGTTTTTT.

Regarding this clone: The junction does not match germline at one end; this may be a read error. The gene calls are TRBV4-1 and TRBJ2-5, with 10 positions matching TRBD2. This CDR3 spans 13 amino acids. The V gene's germline CDR1 is MGHRA and CDR2 YSYEKL. Here the CDR3 DNA reads TGCGCCAGCAGCCAAGATGTAGCGGGGGGCCGACACTTC. Its protein product is CASSQDVAGGRHF.

J is TRBJ1-1 and V is TRBV7-8, with a tentative D call TRBD1 (6 bases). CDR3 length equals 15 residues. Per germline, CDR1 SGHVS and CDR2 FQNEAQ. The ends were cut back, 2 bases at V and 4 bases at J, with 14 bases in the middle. The CDR3 nucleotides are TGTGCCAGCAGCTTACCAGGGGATCTTGGCACTGAAGCTTTCTTT. It codes for CASSLPGDLGTEAFF. The entire variable domain, with the rest obtained from reference TRBV7-8 and TRBJ1-1, is as follows: GAGVSQSPRYKVAKRGQDVALRCDPISGHVSLFWYQQALGQGPEFLTYFQNEAQLDKSGLPSDRFFAERPEGSVSTLKIQRTQQEDSAVYLCASSLPGDLGTEAFFGQGTRLTVV.

The V and J genes are TRBV19 and TRBJ2-1, with 7 bases identical to TRBD2. The CDR3 runs 13 residues. Germline CDR1 LNHDA, CDR2 SQIVND (reference sequence). V trimming: 5 bases; J trimming: 7 bases; junction bases outside the gene matches: 5. CDR3 region: CASSQTSRNEQFF. The CDR3 region has the DNA TGTGCCAGTAGTCAGACTAGCAGGAATGAGCAGTTCTTC.

V and J are TRBV20-1 and TRBJ2-1; maybe TRBD1 (5 bases). The CDR3 has 11 residues. Germline lookup yields CDR1 DFQATT and CDR2 SNEGSKA (reference sequence). V dropped 3 bases and J dropped 8 bases, with 8 bases sitting between them. CDR3 in amino acids: CSASVRDEQFF. CDR3 nucleotides: TGCAGTGCTAGCGTCAGGGATGAGCAGTTCTTC.

As DNA, the CDR3 is TGTGCCAGCGCGGCGGGACAGGGGGGCAATCAGCCCCAGCATTTT. Translation gives CASAAGQGGNQPQHF. The V gene is TRBV19, the J gene TRBJ1-5, with TRBD1 identical over 11 bases. Trimming cost V 9 bases and J 2 bases; bases outside gene matches: 6. The CDR3 has 15 amino acids. Germline CDR1 and CDR2: LNHDA and SQIVND (reference sequence).